This T cell receptor beta chain emerged from a study of human T cells and chemical hapten exposure. Study results and limitations: Healthy individuals' immune responses may differ from those of donors, who had alopecia. Sensitizing to DPC left TCRs with a frequency above 1 in 1000 unaltered.

V shed 1 base and J shed 9 bases, with 13 bases lying between them. The CDR3 sequence is 13 residues long. Time point described: patch test 1, 2 weeks after DPC sensitization. Treatment here: therapeutic diphenylcyclopropenone sensitization with weekly scalp DPC. Unfractionated whole blood was the source from which total RNA was extracted. A single record per CDR3 protein comes from TCRdb applying MiXCR to the RACE reads. The sample has roughly 200,000 distinct CDR3 sequences, 20% to 25% seen once. A note on this clonotype: Its specificity is not known.

The V and J genes are TRBV12-3 or TRBV12-4 and TRBJ2-7; possibly TRBD2 for D (6 bases). The receptor comes from a woman aged 45-60 years with alopecia areata. Some clones in this sample may be carry-over from other donors' samples. Source: whole blood, taken in connection with sensitization to the hapten diphenylcyclopropenone (DPC). CDR3 coding DNA: TGTGCCAGCAGTTTAGGGGCCTTGCGGGGGCAGTACTTC. It codes for CASSLGALRGQYF.